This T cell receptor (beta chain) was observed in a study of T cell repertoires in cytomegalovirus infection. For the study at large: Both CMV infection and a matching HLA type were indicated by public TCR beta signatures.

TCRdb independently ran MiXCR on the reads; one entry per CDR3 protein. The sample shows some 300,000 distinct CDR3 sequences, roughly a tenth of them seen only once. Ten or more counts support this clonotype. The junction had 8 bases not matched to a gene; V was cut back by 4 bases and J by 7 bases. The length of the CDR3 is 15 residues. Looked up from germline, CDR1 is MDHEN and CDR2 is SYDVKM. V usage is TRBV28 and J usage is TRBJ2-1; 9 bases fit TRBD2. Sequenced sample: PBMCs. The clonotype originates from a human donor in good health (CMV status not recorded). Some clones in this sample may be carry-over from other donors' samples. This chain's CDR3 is CASSSAAGGRNEQFF. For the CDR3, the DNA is TGTGCCAGCAGTTCCGCGGCGGGGGGGCGGAATGAGCAGTTCTTC. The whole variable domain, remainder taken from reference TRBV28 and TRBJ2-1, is DVKVTQSSRYLVKRTGEKVFLECVQDMDHENMFWYRQDPGLGLRLIYFSYDVKMKEKGDIPEGYSVSREKKERFSLILESASTNQTSMYLCASSSAAGGRNEQFFGPGTRLTVL.